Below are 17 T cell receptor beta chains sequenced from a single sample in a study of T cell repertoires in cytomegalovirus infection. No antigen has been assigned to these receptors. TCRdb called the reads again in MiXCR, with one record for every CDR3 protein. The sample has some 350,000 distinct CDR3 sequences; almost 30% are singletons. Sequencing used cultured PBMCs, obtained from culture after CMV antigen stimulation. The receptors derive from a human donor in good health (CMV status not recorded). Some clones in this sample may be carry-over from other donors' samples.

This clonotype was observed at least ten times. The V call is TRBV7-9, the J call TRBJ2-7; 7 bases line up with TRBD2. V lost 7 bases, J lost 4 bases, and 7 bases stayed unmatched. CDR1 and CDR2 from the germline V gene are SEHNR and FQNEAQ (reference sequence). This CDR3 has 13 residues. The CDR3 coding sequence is TGTGCCAGCACCCCCGGTAGCGGGTACGAGCAGTACTTC. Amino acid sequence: CASTPGSGYEQYF. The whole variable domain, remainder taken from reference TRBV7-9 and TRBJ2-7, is DTGVSQNPRHKITKRGQNVTFRCDPISEHNRLYWYRQTLGQGPEFLTYFQNEAQLEKSRLLSDRFSAERPKGSFSTLEIQRTEQGDSAMYLCASTPGSGYEQYFGPGTRLTVT.

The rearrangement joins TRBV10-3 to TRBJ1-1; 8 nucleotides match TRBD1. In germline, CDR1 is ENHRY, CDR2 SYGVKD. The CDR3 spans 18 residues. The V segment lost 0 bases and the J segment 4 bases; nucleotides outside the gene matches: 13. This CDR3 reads CAISESGQGKERSTEAFF. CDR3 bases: TGTGCCATCAGTGAGTCAGGACAGGGCAAAGAGAGGAGCACTGAAGCTTTCTTT.

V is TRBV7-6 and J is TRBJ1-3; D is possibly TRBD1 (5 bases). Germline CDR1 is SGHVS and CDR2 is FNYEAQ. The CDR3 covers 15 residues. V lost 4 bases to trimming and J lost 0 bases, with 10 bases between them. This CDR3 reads CASSSDSLSGNTIYF. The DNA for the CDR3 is TGTGCCAGCAGCTCAGACAGTCTCTCTGGAAACACCATATATTTT.

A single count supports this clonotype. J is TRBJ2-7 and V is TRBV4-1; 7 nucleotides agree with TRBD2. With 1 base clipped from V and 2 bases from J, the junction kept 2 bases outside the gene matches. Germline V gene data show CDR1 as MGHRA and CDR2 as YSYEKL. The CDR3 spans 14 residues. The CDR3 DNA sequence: TGCGCCAGCAGCCAAGGGGAGGGTCCCTACGAGCAGTACTTC. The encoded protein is CASSQGEGPYEQYF.

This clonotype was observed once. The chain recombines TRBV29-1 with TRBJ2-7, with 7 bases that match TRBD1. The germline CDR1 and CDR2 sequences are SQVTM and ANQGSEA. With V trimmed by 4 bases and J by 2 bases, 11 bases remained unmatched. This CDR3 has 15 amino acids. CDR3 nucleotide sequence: TGCAGCGTTGGGATCCAAGGGGACAGACCCTACGAGCAGTACTTC. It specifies CSVGIQGDRPYEQYF.

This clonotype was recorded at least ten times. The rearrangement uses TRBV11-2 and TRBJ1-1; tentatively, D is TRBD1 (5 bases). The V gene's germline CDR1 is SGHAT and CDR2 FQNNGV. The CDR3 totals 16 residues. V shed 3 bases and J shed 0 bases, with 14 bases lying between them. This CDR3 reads CASSLGDLLMNTEAFF. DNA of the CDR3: TGTGCCAGCAGCTTGGGGGATCTATTAATGAACACTGAAGCTTTCTTT.

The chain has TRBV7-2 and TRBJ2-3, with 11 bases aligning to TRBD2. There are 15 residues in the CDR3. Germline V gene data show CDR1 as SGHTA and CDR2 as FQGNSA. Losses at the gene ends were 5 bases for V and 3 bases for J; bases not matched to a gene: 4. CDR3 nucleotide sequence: TGTGCCAGCAGCATTAGCGGGGGGGGAACAGATACGCAGTATTTT. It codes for CASSISGGGTDTQYF.

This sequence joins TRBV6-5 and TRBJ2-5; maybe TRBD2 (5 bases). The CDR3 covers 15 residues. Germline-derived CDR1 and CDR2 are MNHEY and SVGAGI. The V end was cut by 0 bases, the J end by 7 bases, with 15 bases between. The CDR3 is CASSYSAGLRGTQYF. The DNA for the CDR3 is TGTGCCAGCAGTTACTCTGCCGGACTGAGAGGGACCCAGTACTTC.

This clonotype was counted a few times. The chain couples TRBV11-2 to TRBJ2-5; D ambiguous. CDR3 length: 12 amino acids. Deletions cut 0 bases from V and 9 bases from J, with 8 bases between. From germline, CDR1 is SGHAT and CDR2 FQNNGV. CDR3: CASSLEGASQYF. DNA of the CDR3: TGTGCCAGCAGCTTAGAAGGAGCGTCCCAGTACTTC. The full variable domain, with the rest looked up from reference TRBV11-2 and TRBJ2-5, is EAGVAQSPRYKIIEKRQSVAFWCNPISGHATLYWYQQILGQGPKLLIQFQNNGVVDDSQLPKDRFSAERLKGVDSTLKIQPAKLEDSAVYLCASSLEGASQYFGPGTRLLVL.

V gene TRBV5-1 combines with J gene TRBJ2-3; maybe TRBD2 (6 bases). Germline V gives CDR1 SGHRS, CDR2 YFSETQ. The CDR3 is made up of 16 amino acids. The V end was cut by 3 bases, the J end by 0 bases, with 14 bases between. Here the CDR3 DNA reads TGCGCCAGCAGCTCTCTCGGGGGAGAGAGCACAGATACGCAGTATTTT. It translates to CASSSLGGESTDTQYF. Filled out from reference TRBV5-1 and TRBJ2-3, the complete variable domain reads KAGVTQTPRYLIKTRGQQVTLSCSPISGHRSVSWYQQTPGQGLQFLFEYFSETQRNKGNFPGRFSGRQFSNSRSEMNVSTLELGDSALYLCASSSLGGESTDTQYFGPGTRLTVL.

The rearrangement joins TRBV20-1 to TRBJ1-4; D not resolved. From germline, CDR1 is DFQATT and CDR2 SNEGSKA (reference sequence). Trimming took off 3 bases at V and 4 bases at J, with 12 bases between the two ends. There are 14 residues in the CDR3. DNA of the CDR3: TGCAGTGCTAGTTTCCCGGACCTTAATGAAAAACTGTTTTTT. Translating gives CSASFPDLNEKLFF.

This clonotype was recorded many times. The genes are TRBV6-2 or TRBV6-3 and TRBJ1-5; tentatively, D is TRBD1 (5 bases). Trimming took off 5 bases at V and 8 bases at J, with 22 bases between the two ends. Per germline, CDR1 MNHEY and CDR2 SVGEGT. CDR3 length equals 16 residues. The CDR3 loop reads CASSPPRQGSPKPQHF. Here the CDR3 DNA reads TGTGCCAGCAGTCCGCCCCGGCAGGGATCCCCAAAGCCCCAGCATTTT.

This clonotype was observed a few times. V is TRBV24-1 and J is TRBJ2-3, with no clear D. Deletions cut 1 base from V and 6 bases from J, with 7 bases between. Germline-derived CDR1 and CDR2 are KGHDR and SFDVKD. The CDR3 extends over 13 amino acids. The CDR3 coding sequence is TGTGCCACCAGTGATTTCGCTTCGGATACGCAGTATTTT. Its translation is CATSDFASDTQYF.

The CDR3 DNA reads TGTGCCATCAGTGAGTCCGCTTCAACCAGGGACTCCACCTTC. Translating gives CAISESASTRDSTF. This rearrangement joins TRBV10-3 to TRBJ1-2; tentative D call: TRBD1 (5 bases). Germline loops: CDR1 ENHRY, CDR2 SYGVKD. The CDR3 runs to 14 residues. V lost 0 bases and J 13 bases, leaving 18 bases between the germline ends.

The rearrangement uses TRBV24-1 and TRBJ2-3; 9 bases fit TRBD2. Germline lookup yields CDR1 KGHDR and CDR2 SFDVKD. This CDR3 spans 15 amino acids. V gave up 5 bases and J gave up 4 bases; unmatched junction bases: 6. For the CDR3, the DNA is TGTGCCACCAGTGGCCCTGGCGGGGGGGCAGATACGCAGTATTTT. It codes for CATSGPGGGADTQYF.

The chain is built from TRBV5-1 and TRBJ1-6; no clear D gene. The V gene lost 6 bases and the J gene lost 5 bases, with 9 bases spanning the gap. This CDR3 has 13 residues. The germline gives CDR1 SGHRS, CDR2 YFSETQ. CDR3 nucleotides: TGCGCCAGCACAGACAAGAATAATTCACCCCTCCACTTT. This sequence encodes CASTDKNNSPLHF.

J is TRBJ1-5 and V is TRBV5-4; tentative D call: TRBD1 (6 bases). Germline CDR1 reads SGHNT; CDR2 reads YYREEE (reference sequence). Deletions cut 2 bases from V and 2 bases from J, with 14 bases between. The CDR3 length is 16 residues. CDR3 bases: TGTGCCAGCAGCTTAGATGGACAGAGGGGCAATCAGCCCCAGCATTTT. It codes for CASSLDGQRGNQPQHF.